Shown below are 32 T cell receptor beta chains from a single sample sequenced in a study of read filtering for tumor transcriptome and immune sequencing. The library was built from about 400 ng RNA with molecular barcoded adaptors for alpha/delta and beta/gamma chains. TCRdb used MiXCR to reprocess the reads, holding one entry per CDR3 protein. In the table there are about 24,000 distinct CDR3 sequences, 22% of which are singletons. What was sequenced was a population of CD138-negative cells sorted from bone marrow. The origin of the receptors is a donor aged 40 or over with multiple myeloma.

At least ten counts were recorded for this clonotype. The chain couples TRBV11-1 to TRBJ1-1; 11 bases are a match to TRBD1. The germline CDR1 and CDR2 sequences are SGHAT and FQDESV (reference sequence). This CDR3 is built from 18 residues. J gave up 4 bases and V 1 base, and 11 bases lay outside the gene matches. DNA for the CDR3: TGTGCCAGCAGCTTAGTGCCCCGGACAGGGGGCTCGGGCACTGAAGCTTTCTTT. The encoded protein is CASSLVPRTGGSGTEAFF. Full variable domain (rest looked up from reference TRBV11-1 and TRBJ1-1): EAEVAQSPRYKITEKSQAVAFWCDPISGHATLYWYRQILGQGPELLVQFQDESVVDDSQLPKDRFSAERLKGVDSTLKIQPAELGDSAMYLCASSLVPRTGGSGTEAFFGQGTRLTVV.

At least ten counts were recorded for this clonotype. The chain combines TRBV19 with TRBJ2-1, with D hard to call. Between the trimmed V and J ends, which lost 1 base and 8 bases, there was a span of 9 bases. Germline lookup yields CDR1 LNHDA and CDR2 SQIVND (reference sequence). The CDR3 has 13 amino acids. This CDR3 is CASSIGIRYEQFF. The CDR3 DNA reads as TGTGCCAGTAGTATAGGAATCCGTTATGAGCAGTTCTTC.

This clonotype was observed at least ten times. The chain is built from TRBV7-2 and TRBJ2-5; weak D call: TRBD2 (5 bases). CDR3 length: 14 amino acids. Germline V gene lookup returns CDR1 SGHTA and CDR2 FQGNSA. V dropped 5 bases and J dropped 4 bases, with 14 bases sitting between them. In DNA form, the CDR3 reads TGTGCCAGCAGCCCTCGGGGTAGCATAGAGACCCAGTACTTC. It specifies CASSPRGSIETQYF.

The J gene is TRBJ2-7, the V gene TRBV30; 7 bases agree with TRBD2. Trimming cost V 2 bases and J 8 bases; bases outside gene matches: 12. Germline loops: CDR1 GTSNPN, CDR2 SVGIG (reference sequence). The CDR3 loop spans 14 amino acids. The CDR3 nucleotides are TGTGCCTGGAGTCGGGCCGGGGGGACGGACAAGCAGTACTTC. Its translation: CAWSRAGGTDKQYF. Together with reference TRBV30 and TRBJ2-7, the CDR3 gives the full variable domain: SQTIHQWPATLVQPVGSPLSLECTVEGTSNPNLYWYRQAAGRGLQLLFYSVGIGQISSEVPQNLSASRPQDRQFILSSKKLLLSDSGFYLCAWSRAGGTDKQYFGPGTRLTVT.

This chain links TRBV4-2 with TRBJ1-5; tentatively, D is TRBD1 (5 bases). The CDR3 covers 16 residues. The V gene's germline CDR1 is LGHNA and CDR2 YNFKEQ. V was clipped by 3 bases and J by 4 bases, with 16 bases between them. CDR3 bases: TGTGCCAGCAGCCAGGCCTGGGACGTTAGGAATCAGCCCCAGCATTTT. Its protein is CASSQAWDVRNQPQHF.

This clonotype was seen ten or more times. DNA for the CDR3: TGTGCCAGCAGCTTAGCGCTTGCGGGAAGCTCCTACAATGAGCAGTTCTTC. Translation gives CASSLALAGSSYNEQFF. The chain recombines TRBV7-6 with TRBJ2-1, with D maybe TRBD2 (6 bases). CDR1 is SGHVS and CDR2 is FNYEAQ in the germline V gene. V lost 0 bases and J 0 bases, leaving 12 bases between the germline ends. The CDR3 length is 17 residues.

This clonotype has at least ten counts. The chain carries TRBV20-1 and TRBJ2-5; either TRBD1 or TRBD2 may supply D (5 bases each). The CDR3 totals 15 residues. CDR1 and CDR2 (germline): DFQATT, SNEGSKA (reference sequence). V dropped 0 bases and J dropped 1 base, with 12 bases sitting between them. CDR3 DNA: TGCAGTGCTAGAGACGGGACCCAGTCCCAAGAGACCCAGTACTTC. As protein: CSARDGTQSQETQYF.

This clonotype was detected many times. The chain employs TRBV5-4 and TRBJ2-1, with 15 nucleotides matching TRBD2. This CDR3 spans 16 amino acids. Germline CDR1 reads SGHNT; CDR2 reads YYREEE (reference sequence). The V segment lost 4 bases and the J segment 10 bases; nucleotides outside the gene matches: 9. CDR3 nucleotide sequence: TGTGCCAGCAGCGCAGGACTAGCGGGGGGGCCGTGGGAGCAGTTCTTC. The encoded protein is CASSAGLAGGPWEQFF.

This clonotype was detected ten times or more. This chain joins TRBV3-1 and TRBJ2-7, with D uncertain. V lost 3 bases to trimming and J lost 2 bases, with 2 bases between them. The CDR3 has 11 amino acids. Germline CDR1 and CDR2: LGHDT and YNNKEL (reference sequence). The CDR3 region has the DNA TGTGCCAGCAGCCATGCCTACGAGCAGTACTTC. It specifies CASSHAYEQYF.

The rearrangement links TRBV19 to TRBJ1-5, with D possibly matching TRBD1 (5 bases). Germline V gives CDR1 LNHDA, CDR2 SQIVND (reference sequence). The CDR3 totals 17 residues. V was pared by 3 bases and J by 7 bases, with 22 bases between. CDR3 sequence (DNA): TGTGCCAGTAGTATTATGGCAGGGCGGGCTGTAGGACAGCCCCAGCATTTT. Amino acid sequence: CASSIMAGRAVGQPQHF.

This clonotype turned up a few times. The chain couples TRBV29-1 to TRBJ2-3; 12 nucleotides match TRBD2. V dropped 6 bases and J dropped 1; count of bases not matched to a gene: 11. Germline V lookup: CDR1 SQVTM, CDR2 ANQGSEA. The CDR3 loop spans 17 amino acids. This CDR3 reads CSVQTSGGFAGTDTQYF. The CDR3 nucleotides are TGCAGCGTGCAGACTAGCGGGGGTTTCGCAGGCACAGATACGCAGTATTTT.

This clonotype was counted many times. This rearrangement joins TRBV20-1 to TRBJ1-4; TRBD1 agrees at 10 bases. With 6 bases clipped from V and 7 bases from J, the junction kept 5 bases outside the gene matches. The V gene's germline CDR1 is DFQATT and CDR2 SNEGSKA (reference sequence). There are 13 residues in the CDR3. CDR3 sequence reads: CSAPGQGSEKLFF. DNA for the CDR3: TGCAGTGCCCCGGGACAGGGGTCTGAAAAACTGTTTTTT.

A remark on this clonotype: A read error likely explains this, since a far larger clone differs by one base. CDR3 loop: CASILVAGDYTGELFF. The CDR3 region has the DNA TGTGCCAGCATCTTAGTAGCGGGGGACTACACCGGGGAGCTGTTTTTT. The rearrangement joins TRBV7-8 to TRBJ2-2; 9 positions agree with TRBD2. This CDR3 region has 16 residues. CDR1 SGHVS and CDR2 FQNEAQ come from the germline V gene.

Note on this clonotype: A much larger clone lies a single base off, so this may be a read error. The chain is built from TRBV2 and TRBJ1-1; no reliable D call. This CDR3 region has 15 residues. CDR1 and CDR2 from the germline V gene are SNHLY and FYNNEI. V was shortened by 3 bases and J by 4 bases, with 15 bases between the two germline ends. CDR3 coding DNA: TGTGCCAGCAGTGATGGGCCCGGGGTGAGCACTGAAGCTTTCTTT. Protein: CASSDGPGVSTEAFF.

By sample share, this clonotype is medium-sized. The chain employs TRBV7-2 and TRBJ2-1, with 8 bases fitting TRBD2. The CDR3 spans 15 residues. V lost 5 bases, J lost 6 bases, and 9 bases stayed unmatched. CDR1 is SGHTA and CDR2 is FQGNSA in the germline V gene. The CDR3 region is CASSLDLSGVNEQFF. The CDR3 DNA reads as TGTGCCAGCAGCCTTGACCTTAGCGGGGTCAATGAGCAGTTCTTC.

Of note for this clonotype: This sequence may be a read error, since a much larger clone differs from it by one base. The V and J genes are TRBV7-3 and TRBJ2-3, with D perhaps TRBD1 or TRBD2 (5 bases each). Germline V gene lookup returns CDR1 SGHTA and CDR2 FQGTGA. V lost 4 bases and J 0 bases, leaving 8 bases between the germline ends. The CDR3 extends over 14 amino acids. This CDR3 is CASSSGPSTDTQYF. The CDR3, as DNA: TGTGCCAGCAGCTCGGGACCCAGCACAGATACGCAGTATTTT. Looking up the rest from reference TRBV7-3 and TRBJ2-3 gives the full variable domain: GAGVSQTPSNKVTEKGKYVELRCDPISGHTALYWYRQSLGQGPEFLIYFQGTGAADDSGLPNDRFFAVRPEGSVSTLKIQRTERGDSAVYLCASSSGPSTDTQYFGPGTRLTVL.

This clonotype showed up many times. Written as DNA, the CDR3 is TGTGCCAGCAGCCAAGAGTTTGGTGAGCAGTTCTTC. Amino acid sequence: CASSQEFGEQFF. The chain links TRBV14 to TRBJ2-1; D call uncertain. The CDR3 sequence is 12 residues long. CDR1 SGHDN and CDR2 FVKESK come from the germline V gene. V was shortened by 0 bases and J by 9 bases, with 6 bases between the two germline ends.

This clonotype was found many times. V gene TRBV4-1 combines with J gene TRBJ2-3; 8 bases map to TRBD2. V trimming: 4 bases; J trimming: 4 bases; junction bases outside the gene matches: 13. The CDR3 runs 17 residues. Per the germline V gene, CDR1 is MGHRA and CDR2 is YSYEKL. The DNA of the CDR3 is TGCGCCAGCAGCCCGGGAAGAATCGGGGGGGCCCCAGATACGCAGTATTTT. This translates into CASSPGRIGGAPDTQYF.

This clonotype was counted ten times or more. Here the CDR3 DNA reads TGTGCCAGCAGGGGGGGGTCAACTAGCACAGATACGCAGTATTTT. Amino acids: CASRGGSTSTDTQYF. This chain links TRBV28 with TRBJ2-3, with 7 bases fitting TRBD2. The CDR3 has 15 residues. Germline V gene lookup returns CDR1 MDHEN and CDR2 SYDVKM. The V and J ends lost 6 bases and 0 bases, in that order; junction bases with no gene match: 6.

The rearrangement joins TRBV6-5 to TRBJ1-5; D gene unclear. Trimming pared 5 bases from V and 2 bases from J, leaving 7 bases between. The length of the CDR3 is 13 residues. Germline loops: CDR1 MNHEY, CDR2 SVGAGI. The CDR3 spells CASSVSRNQPQHF. For the CDR3, the DNA is TGTGCCAGCAGTGTCAGTCGCAATCAGCCCCAGCATTTT.

This chain joins TRBV12-3 or TRBV12-4 and TRBJ1-1, with D hard to call. This CDR3 is built from 12 residues. The V gene lost 6 bases and the J gene lost 4 bases, with 9 bases spanning the gap. As DNA, the CDR3 is TGTGCCAGCAGCTCCCGGGGCACTGAAGCTTTCTTT. This encodes CASSSRGTEAFF.

With respect to this clonotype: A much larger clone differs from this one at a single base, so this may be a read error. The chain carries TRBV7-2 and TRBJ2-3, with D maybe TRBD2 (6 bases). Germline-derived CDR1 and CDR2 are SGHTA and FQGNSA. Trimming removed 3 bases from V and 4 bases from J, with 17 bases in between. The CDR3 contains 16 residues. CDR3 residues: CASSFHNGGRADTQYF. The CDR3 nucleotides read TGTGCCAGCAGCTTCCACAACGGGGGACGGGCAGATACGCAGTATTTT.

This clonotype was seen many times. CDR3 DNA: TGTGCCAGCAGATCTACCCAGGGGGCGGACTATGGCTACACCTTC. This translates into CASRSTQGADYGYTF. This chain uses TRBV6-1 with TRBJ1-2, with 8 bases that match TRBD1. Germline V gene lookup returns CDR1 MNHNS and CDR2 SASEGT. The V segment lost 6 bases and the J segment 3 bases; nucleotides outside the gene matches: 9. The CDR3 extends over 15 amino acids.

On this clonotype itself: A single base separates this from a much larger clone, so it may be a read error. Without the conserved terminal phenylalanine or tryptophan, this CDR3 likely stems from a read error. The chain links TRBV30 to TRBJ1-1; the D gene is possibly TRBD1 (6 bases). Germline lookup yields CDR1 GTSNPN and CDR2 SVGIG (reference sequence). The CDR3 runs to 13 residues. The V end lost 1 base, the J end lost 1 base, and 7 bases lay between the germline ends. CDR3 residues: CAWSAQGNTEAFS. The CDR3 DNA follows: TGTGCCTGGAGTGCACAGGGGAACACTGAAGCTTTCTCT.

This clonotype has just one count. With only one base between it and a far larger clone, this is likely a read error. The chain is built from TRBV7-8 and TRBJ2-1; D remains unclear. CDR1 SGHVS and CDR2 FQNEAQ come from the germline V gene. This CDR3 has 15 residues. Here the CDR3 reads CASSLGLSSYNEQLF. In nucleotides, the CDR3 is TGTGCCAGCAGCTTAGGTCTGAGCTCCTACAATGAGCAGCTCTTC.

For this clonotype: A clone one base away is much larger, so this may be a read error. The chain employs TRBV20-1 and TRBJ2-4, with 7 nucleotides matching TRBD1. Unmatched junction bases numbered 12, after V lost 7 bases and J lost 3 bases. The CDR3 covers 15 residues. CDR1 is DFQATT, CDR2 SNEGSKA, per germline (reference sequence). Here the CDR3 DNA reads TGCAGTGGCCTAGACAGGGACCTAGTCAAAAACATTCAGTACTTC. Translating gives CSGLDRDLVKNIQYF.

Concerning this clonotype: A single base separates this from a much larger clone, so it may be a read error. The V gene is TRBV27, the J gene TRBJ2-1; D is undetermined. The CDR3 sequence is 15 residues long. From germline, CDR1 is MNHEY and CDR2 SMNVEV (reference sequence). CDR3 DNA sequence: TGTGCCAGCGGGCGGCAGCCCAAAAGTTACAGTGAGCAGTTCTTC. This gives the protein CASGRQPKSYSEQFF.

This clonotype showed up many times. The V call is TRBV19, the J call TRBJ2-2; D is undetermined. Trimming took off 5 bases at V and 1 base at J, with 11 bases between the two ends. Germline loops: CDR1 LNHDA, CDR2 SQIVND (reference sequence). The CDR3 has 15 residues. CDR3 nucleotide sequence: TGTGCCAGTAGTCCCCGTGGGGTGAACACCGGGGAGCTGTTTTTT. Translated, it gives CASSPRGVNTGELFF.

This clonotype occurred once. A much larger clone differs by one base, so this may be a read error. This chain joins TRBV5-1 and TRBJ1-1; no definite D call. Per germline, CDR1 SGHRS and CDR2 YFSETQ. V lost 4 bases to trimming and J lost 1 base, with 14 bases between them. The CDR3 extends over 15 amino acids. The CDR3 here is CASSNLLGENTEAFF. In nucleotides, the CDR3 is TGCGCCAGCAGCAACCTTCTTGGGGAGAACACTGAAGCTTTCTTT. The variable domain in full, completed from reference TRBV5-1 and TRBJ1-1, reads KAGVTQTPRYLIKTRGQQVTLSCSPISGHRSVSWYQQTPGQGLQFLFEYFSETQRNKGNFPGRFSGRQFSNSRSEMNVSTLELGDSALYLCASSNLLGENTEAFFGQGTRLTVV.

This clonotype was seen many times. The rearrangement uses TRBV5-5 and TRBJ1-1; D is uncertain. The CDR3 contains 14 residues. Germline assignment: CDR1 SGHKS and CDR2 YYEKEE (reference sequence). Deletions cut 4 bases from V and 0 bases from J, with 10 bases between. The DNA for the CDR3 is TGTGCCAGCAGCACACAGAACTTGAACACTGAAGCTTTCTTT. This translates into CASSTQNLNTEAFF.

The chain couples TRBV20-1 to TRBJ2-3; D is unclear. The CDR3 spans 14 residues. Germline assignment: CDR1 DFQATT and CDR2 SNEGSKA (reference sequence). V was shortened by 3 bases and J by 0 bases, with 10 bases between the two germline ends. The CDR3 spells CSASGEQSTDTQYF. The CDR3 nucleotides read TGCAGTGCTAGTGGGGAACAGAGCACAGATACGCAGTATTTT.

This clonotype showed up many times. The chain joins TRBV27 to TRBJ1-1, with 7 bases lining up with TRBD1. The ends lost 6 bases at V and 5 bases at J; junction bases unmatched: 6. CDR1 is MNHEY and CDR2 is SMNVEV in the germline V gene (reference sequence). This CDR3 is built from 13 residues. The CDR3 loop reads CASRIGGWTEAFF. CDR3 coding DNA: TGTGCCAGCAGAATAGGGGGCTGGACTGAAGCTTTCTTT.